The source of this T cell receptor (beta chain) is a study of CD8 T cells in Susac syndrome. cDNA came from about 0.51 to 1 ug RNA primed by random hexamers. immunoSEQ multiplex PCR amplified TCR beta CDR3 across 54 Vbeta, 13 Jbeta. TCRdb independently ran MiXCR on the immunoSEQ multiplex PCR reads; one entry per CDR3 protein. Here the sample spans around 99,000 distinct CDR3 sequences, around 95% being singletons. J was trimmed by 7 bases and V by 5 bases; bases with no gene match: 10. The CDR3 length is 16 residues. CDR1 is MDHEN and CDR2 is SYDVKM in the germline V gene. The chain combines TRBV28 with TRBJ2-3; 12 bases are shared with TRBD1. Sequenced input: CD4+ T cells from PBMCs. The clonotype was recovered from a human donor in good health. CDR3 nucleotide sequence: TGTGCCAGCAGTGACCGGGACAGGGGGCGGACGAATACGCAGTATTTT. As protein: CASSDRDRGRTNTQYF.